The clone carrying this T cell receptor (beta chain) was detected once. Its antigen is unidentified. The sample holds other DNA sequences that translate to the same CDR3. The data were taken from a study of T cell responses to AZD1222 COVID-19 vaccine. The study, taken as a whole, reports: There were vaccine-associated CD4 TCRs across spike, dominant at 160-218 and 743-854. Clonal diversity may have been underestimated, and the donors were mostly white British, with more females than males.

Deletions cut 1 base from V and 6 bases from J, with 8 bases between. The CDR3 sequence is 12 residues long. Germline assignment: CDR1 SGHNT and CDR2 YYREEE (reference sequence). The protocol was immunoSEQ multiplex PCR, while the TCRdb copy is restricted to in-frame clones and leaves out a portion. The sample holds about 130,000 clones, 89% seen once. The sequences come from peripheral blood, collected 28 days after the second AZD1222 dose. This clonotype originated in an adult who received the AZD1222 COVID-19 vaccine. The chain carries TRBV5-4 and TRBJ2-7; D is undetermined. The CDR3 DNA follows: TGTGCCAGCAGCTTGCGGGTGGGCGAGCAGTACTTC. Protein product: CASSLRVGEQYF. The whole variable domain, remainder taken from reference TRBV5-4 and TRBJ2-7, is ETGVTQSPTHLIKTRGQQVTLRCSSQSGHNTVSWYQQALGQGPQFIFQYYREEENGRGNFPPRFSGLQFPNYSSELNVNALELDDSALYLCASSLRVGEQYFGPGTRLTVT.